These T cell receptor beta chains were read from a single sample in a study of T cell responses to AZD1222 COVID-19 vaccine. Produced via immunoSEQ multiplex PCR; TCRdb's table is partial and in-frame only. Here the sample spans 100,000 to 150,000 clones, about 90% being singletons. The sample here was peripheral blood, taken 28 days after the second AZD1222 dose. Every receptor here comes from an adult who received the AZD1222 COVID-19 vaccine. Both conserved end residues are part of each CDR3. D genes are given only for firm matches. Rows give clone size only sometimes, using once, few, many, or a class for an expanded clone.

CASRYDRGEVYGYTF	TGTGCCAGCAGATATGACAGGGGGGAGGTCTATGGCTACACCTTC	.	TRBD1	TRBV7-2	TRBJ1-2
CASSHLLGGTGNTIYF	TGCGCCAGCAGCCACCTCCTGGGGGGTACTGGAAACACCATATATTTT	.	.	TRBV4-1	TRBJ1-3
CASSTSLERRTNGYTF	TGTGCCAGTAGTACCTCTTTGGAGCGCCGAACTAATGGCTACACCTTC	.	.	TRBV19	TRBJ1-2
CASSTTFGRDENGGRPQHF	TGTGCCAGTAGTACGACTTTCGGCAGGGATGAGAACGGTGGTAGGCCCCAGCATTTT	.	.	TRBV19	TRBJ1-5
CASSPGGETQYF	TGTGCCAGCAGTCCGGGGGGAGAGACCCAGTACTTC	once	TRBD2	TRBV28	TRBJ2-5
CASSPLLTGKETQYF	TGTGCCAGCTCACCACTTCTCACCGGGAAAGAGACCCAGTACTTC	.	.	TRBV18	TRBJ2-5
CASSLMEGLEAFF	TGTGCCAGCAGCTTAATGGAGGGATTGGAGGCTTTCTTT	.	.	TRBV7-9	TRBJ1-1
CASSPTWSIEGETQYF	TGTGCCAGCAGCCCCACCTGGTCTATAGAAGGAGAGACCCAGTACTTC	once	.	TRBV5-4	TRBJ2-5
CASTAGGGFPSYEQYF	TGTGCCAGCACCGCGGGAGGGGGCTTCCCCTCCTACGAGCAGTACTTC	.	TRBD2	TRBV28	TRBJ2-7
CASSQEGPWGGELFF	TGTGCCAGCAGCCAAGAGGGACCGTGGGGCGGGGAGCTGTTTTTT	.	.	TRBV3-1/TRBV3-2	TRBJ2-2
CASSQFPGSGNQPQHF	TGCGCCAGCAGCCAATTTCCGGGTTCGGGCAATCAGCCCCAGCATTTT	.	.	TRBV4-1	TRBJ1-5
CASSHPRQGADSPLHF	TGTGCCAGCAGCCACCCCAGACAGGGGGCTGATTCACCCCTCCACTTT	once	TRBD1	TRBV4-2	TRBJ1-6
CASSIASFHSPGRLKTEAFF	TGTGCCAGTAGTATAGCCTCATTCCATTCCCCAGGGAGGCTAAAGACTGAAGCTTTCTTT	.	.	TRBV19	TRBJ1-1
CAVTGTMNTEAFF	TGTGCCGTAACCGGGACAATGAACACTGAAGCTTTCTTT	.	.	TRBV10-3	TRBJ1-1
CASSEQAGGETQYF	TGTGCCAGCAGTGAACAGGCAGGGGGGGAGACCCAGTACTTC	.	.	TRBV6-1	TRBJ2-5
CASSFPDRTYEQYF	TGTGCCAGCAGTTTTCCGGACAGAACCTACGAGCAGTACTTC	.	.	TRBV28	TRBJ2-7